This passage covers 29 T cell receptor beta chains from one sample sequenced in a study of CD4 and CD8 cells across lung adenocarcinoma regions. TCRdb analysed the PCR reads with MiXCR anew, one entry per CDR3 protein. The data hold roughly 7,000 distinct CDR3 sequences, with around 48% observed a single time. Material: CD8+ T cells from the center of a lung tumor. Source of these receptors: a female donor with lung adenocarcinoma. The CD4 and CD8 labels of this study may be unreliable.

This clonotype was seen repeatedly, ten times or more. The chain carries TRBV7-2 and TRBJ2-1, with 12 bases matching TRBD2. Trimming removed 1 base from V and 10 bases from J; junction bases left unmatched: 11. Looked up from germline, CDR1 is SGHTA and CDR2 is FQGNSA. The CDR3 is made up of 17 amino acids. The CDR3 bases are TGTGCCAGCAGCTTAGTATCTAGCGGGGGGGATTCCTACGAGCAGTTCTTC. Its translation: CASSLVSSGGDSYEQFF.

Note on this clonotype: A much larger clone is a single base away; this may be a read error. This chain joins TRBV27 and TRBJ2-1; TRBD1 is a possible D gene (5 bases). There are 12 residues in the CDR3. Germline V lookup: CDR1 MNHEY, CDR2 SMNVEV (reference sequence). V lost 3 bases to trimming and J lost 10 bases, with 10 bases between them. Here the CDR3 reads CASSFQGAEQFF. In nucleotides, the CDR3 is TGTGCCAGCAGTTTTCAAGGGGCCGAGCAGTTCTTC.

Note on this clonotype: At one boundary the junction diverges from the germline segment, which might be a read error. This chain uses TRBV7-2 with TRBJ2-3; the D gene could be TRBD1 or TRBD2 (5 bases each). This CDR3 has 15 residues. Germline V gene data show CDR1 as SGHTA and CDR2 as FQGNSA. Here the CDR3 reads CASSLSGGETDTQYF. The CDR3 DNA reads TGTGCCAGCAGTCTGTCAGGAGGCGAGACAGATACGCAGTATTTC.

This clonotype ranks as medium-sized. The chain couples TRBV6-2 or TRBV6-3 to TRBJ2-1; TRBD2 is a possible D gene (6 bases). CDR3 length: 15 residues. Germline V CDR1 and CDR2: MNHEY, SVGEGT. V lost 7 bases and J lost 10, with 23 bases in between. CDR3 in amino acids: CASILNPGLRQEQFF. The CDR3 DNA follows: TGTGCCAGCATTCTGAATCCGGGACTCAGGCAGGAGCAGTTCTTC.

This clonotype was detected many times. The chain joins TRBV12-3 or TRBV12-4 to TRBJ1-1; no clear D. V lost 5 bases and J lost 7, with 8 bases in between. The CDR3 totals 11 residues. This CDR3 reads CASSLLGEAFF. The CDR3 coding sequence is TGTGCCAGCAGTCTCCTCGGTGAAGCTTTCTTT.

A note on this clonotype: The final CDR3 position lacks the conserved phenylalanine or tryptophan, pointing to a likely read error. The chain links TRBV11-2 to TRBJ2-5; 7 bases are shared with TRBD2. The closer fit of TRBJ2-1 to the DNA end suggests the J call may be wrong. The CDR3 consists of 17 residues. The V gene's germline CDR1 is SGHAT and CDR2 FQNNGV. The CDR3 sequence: CASSKRSGGSTQETQFL. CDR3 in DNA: TGTGCCAGCAGCAAACGTTCGGGCGGGAGCACCCAAGAGACCCAGTTCTTG.

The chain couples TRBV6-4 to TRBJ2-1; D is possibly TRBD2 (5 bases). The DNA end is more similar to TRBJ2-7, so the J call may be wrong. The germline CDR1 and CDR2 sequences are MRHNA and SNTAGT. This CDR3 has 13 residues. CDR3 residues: CASSVKDSNEQYF. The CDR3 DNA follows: TGTGCCAGCAGTGTCAAGGACTCCAATGAGCAGTACTTC.

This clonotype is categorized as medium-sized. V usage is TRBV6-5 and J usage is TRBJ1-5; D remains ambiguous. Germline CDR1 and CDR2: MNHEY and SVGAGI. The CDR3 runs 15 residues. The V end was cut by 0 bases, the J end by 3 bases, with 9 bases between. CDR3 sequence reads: CASSYSSGSNQPQHF. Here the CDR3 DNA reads TGTGCCAGCAGTTACTCGTCAGGTTCCAATCAGCCCCAGCATTTT.

This CDR3 reads CASSPRERDTQYF. The CDR3 nucleotides are TGTGCCAGCAGCCCGCGTGAGCGAGACACCCAGTACTTC. The chain carries TRBV11-3 and TRBJ2-1; D gene ambiguous. The J call may be faulty, since TRBJ2-5 better matches the DNA end. This CDR3 spans 13 amino acids. CDR1 and CDR2 from the germline V gene are SGHNT and YENEEA.

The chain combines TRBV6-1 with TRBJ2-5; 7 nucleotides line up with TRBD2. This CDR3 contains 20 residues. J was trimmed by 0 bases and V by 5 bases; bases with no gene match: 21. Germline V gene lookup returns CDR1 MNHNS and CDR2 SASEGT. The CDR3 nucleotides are TGTGCCAGCAGTCCCTCAGACGGGGGGAATGGGGGTCTCGACCAAGAGACCCAGTACTTC. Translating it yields CASSPSDGGNGGLDQETQYF.

CDR3 in amino acids: CASSDSGRVYNEQFF. CDR3 coding DNA: TGTGCCAGCTCCGATAGCGGGAGGGTTTACAATGAGCAGTTCTTC. The chain recombines TRBV12-3 or TRBV12-4 with TRBJ2-1, with 11 bases aligning to TRBD2. The V and J ends lost 8 bases and 4 bases, in that order; junction bases with no gene match: 7. The length of the CDR3 is 15 residues.

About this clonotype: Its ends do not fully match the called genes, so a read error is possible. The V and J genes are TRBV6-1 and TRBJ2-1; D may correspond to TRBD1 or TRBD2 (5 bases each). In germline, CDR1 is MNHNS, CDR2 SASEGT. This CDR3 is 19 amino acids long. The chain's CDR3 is CASSEALGSGPRPKDTQYF. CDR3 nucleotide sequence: TGTGCCAGCAGTGAAGCGCTAGGCTCGGGGCCGCGCCCCAAAGACACGCAGTATTTC.

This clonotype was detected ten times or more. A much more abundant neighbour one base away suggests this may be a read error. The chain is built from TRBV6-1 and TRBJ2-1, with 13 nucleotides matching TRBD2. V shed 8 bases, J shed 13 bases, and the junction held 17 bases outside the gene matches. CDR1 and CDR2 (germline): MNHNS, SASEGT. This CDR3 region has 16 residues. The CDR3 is CASSLSGTSGEETQFF. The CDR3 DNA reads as TGTGCCAGCTCTCTCTCCGGGACTAGCGGGGAAGAGACCCAGTTCTTC.

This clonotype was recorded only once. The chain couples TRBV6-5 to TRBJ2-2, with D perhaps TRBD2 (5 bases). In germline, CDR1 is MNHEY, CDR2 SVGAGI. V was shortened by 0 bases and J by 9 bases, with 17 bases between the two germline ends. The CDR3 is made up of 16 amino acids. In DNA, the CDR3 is TGTGCCAGCAGTTACTCCGGACTTGCGAACATCAGGGAGCTGTTTTTT. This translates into CASSYSGLANIRELFF.

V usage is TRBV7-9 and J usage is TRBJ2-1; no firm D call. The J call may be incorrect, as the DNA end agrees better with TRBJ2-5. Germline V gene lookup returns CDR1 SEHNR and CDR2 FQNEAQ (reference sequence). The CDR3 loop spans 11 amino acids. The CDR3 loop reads CASRKEETQYF. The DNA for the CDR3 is TGTGCCAGCAGGAAGGAGGAGACCCAGTACTTC.

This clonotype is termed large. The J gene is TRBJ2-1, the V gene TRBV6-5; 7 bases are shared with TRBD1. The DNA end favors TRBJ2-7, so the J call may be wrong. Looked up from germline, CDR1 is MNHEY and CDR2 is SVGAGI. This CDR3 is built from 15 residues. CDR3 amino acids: CASISGQGGRNEQYF. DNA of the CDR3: TGTGCCAGCATTAGTGGACAAGGGGGCCGCAATGAGCAGTACTTC.

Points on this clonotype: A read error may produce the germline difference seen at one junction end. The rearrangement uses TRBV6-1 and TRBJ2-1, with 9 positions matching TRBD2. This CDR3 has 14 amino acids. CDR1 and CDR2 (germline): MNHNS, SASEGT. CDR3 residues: CASSQGLASGEQFF. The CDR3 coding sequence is TGTGCCAGCAGTCAGGGACTAGCTTCCGGGGAGCAGTTTTTC.

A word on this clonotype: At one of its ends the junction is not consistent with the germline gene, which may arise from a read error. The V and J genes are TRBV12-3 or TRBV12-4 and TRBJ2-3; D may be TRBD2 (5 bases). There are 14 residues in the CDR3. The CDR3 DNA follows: TGTGCCAGCAGTGGAGGCCACGGATGGGATACCCAGTATTTT. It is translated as CASSGGHGWDTQYF.

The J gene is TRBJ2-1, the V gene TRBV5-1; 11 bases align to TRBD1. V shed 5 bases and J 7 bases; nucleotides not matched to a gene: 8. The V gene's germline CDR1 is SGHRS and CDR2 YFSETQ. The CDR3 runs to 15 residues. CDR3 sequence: CASRSSGTGGNEQFF. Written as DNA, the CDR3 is TGCGCCAGCAGATCCTCCGGGACAGGGGGGAATGAGCAGTTCTTC.

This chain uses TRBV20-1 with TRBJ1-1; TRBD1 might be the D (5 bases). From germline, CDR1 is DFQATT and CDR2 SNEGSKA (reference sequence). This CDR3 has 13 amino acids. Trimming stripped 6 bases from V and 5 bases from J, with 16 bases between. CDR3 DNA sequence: TGCAGTGCCAAGGACACACTGCGAACTGAAGCTTTCTTT. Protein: CSAKDTLRTEAFF.

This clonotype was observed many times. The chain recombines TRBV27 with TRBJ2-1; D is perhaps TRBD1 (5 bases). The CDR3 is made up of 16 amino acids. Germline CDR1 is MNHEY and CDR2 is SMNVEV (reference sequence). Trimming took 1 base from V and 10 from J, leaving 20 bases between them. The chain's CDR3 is CASSLLSPQGLGEQFF. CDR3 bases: TGTGCCAGCAGTTTATTGAGCCCGCAGGGCCTGGGGGAGCAGTTCTTC.

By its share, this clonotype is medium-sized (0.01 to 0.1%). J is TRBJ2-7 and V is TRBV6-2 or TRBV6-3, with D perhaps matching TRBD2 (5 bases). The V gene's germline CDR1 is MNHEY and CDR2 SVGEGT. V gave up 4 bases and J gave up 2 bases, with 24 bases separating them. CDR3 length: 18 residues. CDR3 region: CASSSGFGSSYFPYEQYF. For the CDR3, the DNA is TGTGCCAGCAGTTCGGGGTTTGGGAGCTCTTATTTTCCCTACGAGCAGTACTTC.

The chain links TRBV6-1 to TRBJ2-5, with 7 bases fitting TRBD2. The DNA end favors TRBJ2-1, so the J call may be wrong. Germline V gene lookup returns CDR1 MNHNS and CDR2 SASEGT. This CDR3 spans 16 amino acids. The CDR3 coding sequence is TGTGCCAGCAGGTCAGGGACTACACAGAGCTACGATACGCAGTTCTTC. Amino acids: CASRSGTTQSYDTQFF.

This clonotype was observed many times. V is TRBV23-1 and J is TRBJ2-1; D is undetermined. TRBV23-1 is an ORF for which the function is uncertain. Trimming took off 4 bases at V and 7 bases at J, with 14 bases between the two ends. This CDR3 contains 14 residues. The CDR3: CASSRFWGRNEQFF. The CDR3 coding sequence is TGCGCCAGCAGTCGGTTCTGGGGAAGGAATGAGCAGTTCTTC.

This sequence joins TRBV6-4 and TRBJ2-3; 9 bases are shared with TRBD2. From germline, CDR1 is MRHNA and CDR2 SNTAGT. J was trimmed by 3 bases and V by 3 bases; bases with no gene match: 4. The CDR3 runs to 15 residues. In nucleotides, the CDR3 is TGTGCCAGCAGTGAAACAGCGGGGGGTACAGATACGCAGTATTTT. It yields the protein CASSETAGGTDTQYF.

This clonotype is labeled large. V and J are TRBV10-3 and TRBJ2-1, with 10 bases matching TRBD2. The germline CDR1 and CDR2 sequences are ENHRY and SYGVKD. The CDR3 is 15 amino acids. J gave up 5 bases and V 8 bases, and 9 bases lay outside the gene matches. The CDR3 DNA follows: TGTGCCATCGAAGTCTCTAGCGGGAGCCACAATGAGCAGTTCTTC. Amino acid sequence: CAIEVSSGSHNEQFF.

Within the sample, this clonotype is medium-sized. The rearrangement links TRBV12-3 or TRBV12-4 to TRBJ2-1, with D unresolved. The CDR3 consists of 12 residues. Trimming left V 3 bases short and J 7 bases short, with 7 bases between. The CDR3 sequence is CASSLQGNEQFF. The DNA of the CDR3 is TGTGCCAGCAGTTTGCAAGGGAATGAGCAGTTCTTC.

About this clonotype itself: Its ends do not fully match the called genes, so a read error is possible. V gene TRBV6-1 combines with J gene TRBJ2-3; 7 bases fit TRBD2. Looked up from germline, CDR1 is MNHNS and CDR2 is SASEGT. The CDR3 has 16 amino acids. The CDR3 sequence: CASRGSGGPGTETQYF. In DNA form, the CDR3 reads TGTGCCAGCAGGGGCTCGGGGGGTCCGGGCACAGAGACGCAGTATTTC.

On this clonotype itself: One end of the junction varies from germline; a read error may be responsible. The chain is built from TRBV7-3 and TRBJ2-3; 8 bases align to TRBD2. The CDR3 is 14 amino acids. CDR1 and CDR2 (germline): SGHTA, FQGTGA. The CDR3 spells CAGSGGRGPETQYF. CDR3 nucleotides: TGTGCGGGGAGCGGGGGCCGTGGCCCAGAGACGCAGTACTTT.